One T cell receptor (beta chain) is described in this entry. This sample was included in a study of blood T cell repertoires in COVID-19. Here immunoSEQ multiplex PCR was the method, and the copy in TCRdb shows in-frame clones only, minus some. The data show 250,000 or so clones, more than 85% seen once. Germline CDR1 is SGHAT and CDR2 is FQNNGV. The V end lost 3 bases, the J end lost 4 bases, and 11 bases lay between the germline ends. This CDR3 comprises 14 residues. Input material: peripheral blood. The receptor's source is a woman in her sixties or seventies with COVID-19, enrolled during active disease. J is TRBJ2-3 and V is TRBV11-2; no definite D call. The DNA of the CDR3 is TGTGCCAGCAGCTTGAACCTAGTTGCAGATACGCAGTATTTT. The encoded protein is CASSLNLVADTQYF.